Below, 26 T cell receptor beta chains from the same sample are listed, as sequenced in a study of T cells after yellow fever vaccination. TCRdb processed the 5' RACE reads anew with MiXCR; each CDR3 protein has one entry. The sample contains 450,000 to 550,000 distinct CDR3 sequences, less than 25% of which appear only once. The material was PBMCs, obtained roughly 20 days after the first yellow fever vaccination. These receptors all stem from a man between 18 and 29 years old who received the YFV17D yellow fever vaccine.

This chain uses TRBV28 with TRBJ2-3; 14 bases line up with TRBD2. Germline assignment: CDR1 MDHEN and CDR2 SYDVKM. This CDR3 contains 15 residues. V was clipped by 7 bases and J by 4 bases; unmatched bases: 4. The DNA of the CDR3 is TGTGCCAGCAAGTGGACTAGCGGGGGGTCAGATACGCAGTATTTT. This sequence encodes CASKWTSGGSDTQYF. Complete variable domain (other parts from reference TRBV28 and TRBJ2-3): DVKVTQSSRYLVKRTGEKVFLECVQDMDHENMFWYRQDPGLGLRLIYFSYDVKMKEKGDIPEGYSVSREKKERFSLILESASTNQTSMYLCASKWTSGGSDTQYFGPGTRLTVL.

This clonotype appeared a few times. The rearrangement joins TRBV6-5 to TRBJ2-7, with TRBD2 matching over 13 bases. The germline CDR1 and CDR2 sequences are MNHEY and SVGAGI. The CDR3 runs to 16 residues. Germline trimming cut 2 bases from V and 3 bases from J; bases unmatched to any gene: 4. CDR3 nucleotides: TGTGCCAGCAGTTACGCTGGGACTAGCGGGGACTACGAGCAGTACTTC. Its translation is CASSYAGTSGDYEQYF.

This clonotype has only a few counts. The V gene is TRBV27, the J gene TRBJ2-3, with 8 bases that match TRBD2. The CDR3 consists of 16 residues. The junction had 5 bases not matched to a gene; V was cut back by 3 bases and J by 0 bases. Germline loops: CDR1 MNHEY, CDR2 SMNVEV (reference sequence). CDR3: CASSFHGGDSTDTQYF. For the CDR3, the DNA is TGTGCCAGCAGTTTTCACGGGGGGGATAGCACAGATACGCAGTATTTT.

The gene calls are TRBV20-1 and TRBJ2-1, with 11 bases that match TRBD2. V lost 4 bases and J lost 0; bases outside the gene matches: 14. CDR3 length: 19 amino acids. CDR1 and CDR2 (germline): DFQATT, SNEGSKA (reference sequence). This CDR3 is CSATTSGEDLLSSYNEQFF. In nucleotides, the CDR3 is TGCAGTGCTACGACTAGCGGGGAGGACCTTCTTAGCTCCTACAATGAGCAGTTCTTC.

This clonotype has just a few counts. The chain combines TRBV7-6 with TRBJ2-3, with a weak D call TRBD1 (5 bases). The germline CDR1 and CDR2 sequences are SGHVS and FNYEAQ. CDR3 size: 17 residues. With 6 bases removed from V and 1 base from J, the gap between germline ends came to 20 bases. CDR3 DNA sequence: TGTGCCAGCAGGCCTAAGACAGCGACTTTAGGCACAGATACGCAGTATTTT. It yields the protein CASRPKTATLGTDTQYF. Supplemented by reference TRBV7-6 and TRBJ2-3, the full variable domain reads GAGVSQSPRYKVTKRGQDVALRCDPISGHVSLYWYRQALGQGPEFLTYFNYEAQQDKSGLPNDRFSAERPEGSISTLTIQRTEQRDSAMYRCASRPKTATLGTDTQYFGPGTRLTVL.

This chain links TRBV7-2 with TRBJ2-5; D not resolved. CDR1 is SGHTA, CDR2 FQGNSA, per germline. Trimming pared 4 bases from V and 5 bases from J, leaving 11 bases between. CDR3 size: 13 residues. CDR3 sequence reads: CASSSRYKETQYF. CDR3 DNA: TGTGCCAGCAGCTCGCGATACAAGGAGACCCAGTACTTC.

There are a few counts of this clonotype. V usage is TRBV7-3 and J usage is TRBJ2-1; 11 bases are shared with TRBD2. V shed 5 bases, J shed 8 bases, and the junction held 8 bases outside the gene matches. This CDR3 spans 15 amino acids. Germline V CDR1 and CDR2: SGHTA, FQGTGA. CDR3 sequence: CASSLTSGVVYEQFF. Here the CDR3 DNA reads TGTGCCAGCAGCCTGACTAGCGGGGTCGTGTATGAGCAGTTCTTC.

This rearrangement joins TRBV7-6 to TRBJ2-1; possibly TRBD1 for D (6 bases). Germline CDR1 reads SGHVS; CDR2 reads FNYEAQ. Trimming took off 5 bases at V and 1 base at J, with 12 bases between the two ends. This CDR3 is built from 15 residues. The CDR3 loop is CASSRTEESYNEQFF. The CDR3 DNA sequence: TGTGCCAGCAGCCGGACAGAGGAGTCCTACAATGAGCAGTTCTTC.

This rearrangement joins TRBV12-3 or TRBV12-4 to TRBJ2-4; D gene uncertain. Trimming stripped 4 bases from V and 0 bases from J, with 13 bases between. CDR3 length: 16 amino acids. CDR3 loop: CASSSDELAAKNIQYF. In DNA form, the CDR3 reads TGTGCCAGCAGTTCTGACGAGTTAGCAGCCAAAAACATTCAGTACTTC.

This chain links TRBV20-1 with TRBJ2-2; 9 bases are a match to TRBD1. Unmatched junction bases numbered 5, after V lost 3 bases and J lost 3 bases. Per germline, CDR1 DFQATT and CDR2 SNEGSKA (reference sequence). The CDR3 consists of 15 residues. The chain's CDR3 is CSARTGGWDTGELFF. The CDR3 nucleotides are TGCAGTGCTAGGACAGGGGGGTGGGACACCGGGGAGCTGTTTTTT.

The sample holds a few counts of this clonotype. The genes are TRBV10-3 and TRBJ2-1; D might be TRBD2 (7 bases). The CDR3 is 19 residues long. The V gene's germline CDR1 is ENHRY and CDR2 SYGVKD. Trimming left V 0 bases short and J 4 bases short, with 22 bases between. CDR3 protein: CAISESGTAWGGSYNEQFF. The DNA for the CDR3 is TGTGCCATCAGTGAGTCCGGGACGGCCTGGGGGGGCTCTTACAATGAGCAGTTCTTC.

The genes are TRBV5-1 and TRBJ2-7, with a weak D call TRBD2 (6 bases). This CDR3 spans 15 amino acids. Germline V gives CDR1 SGHRS, CDR2 YFSETQ. V lost 0 bases, J lost 3 bases, and 13 bases lay in between. This chain's CDR3 is CASSLGAGGNYEQYV. In nucleotides, the CDR3 is TGCGCCAGCAGCTTGGGGGCCGGGGGTAACTACGAGCAGTACGTC.

This clonotype was seen a handful of times. The chain employs TRBV4-2 and TRBJ1-4; no clear D gene. The germline CDR1 and CDR2 sequences are LGHNA and YNFKEQ. The CDR3 runs to 14 residues. Trimming pared 0 bases from V and 6 bases from J, leaving 8 bases between. CDR3 protein: CASSQDRGHEKLFF. In DNA, the CDR3 is TGTGCCAGCAGCCAAGATCGAGGACATGAAAAACTGTTTTTT.

The V and J genes are TRBV5-6 and TRBJ1-4; TRBD1 might be the D (5 bases). Trimming removed 0 bases at V and 8 bases at J, with 11 bases between. The germline V gene encodes CDR1 SGHDT and CDR2 YYEEEE. This CDR3 has 14 residues. CDR3 DNA: TGTGCCAGCAGCTTGGGGGGGAATCGAGAAAAACTGTTTTTT. It is translated as CASSLGGNREKLFF. Variable domain in full (rest from reference TRBV5-6 and TRBJ1-4): DAGVTQSPTHLIKTRGQQVTLRCSPKSGHDTVSWYQQALGQGPQFIFQYYEEEERQRGNFPDRFSGHQFPNYSSELNVNALLLGDSALYLCASSLGGNREKLFFGSGTQLSVL.

This clonotype has a handful of counts. This chain links TRBV7-2 with TRBJ1-5, with D hard to call. The V end was cut by 0 bases, the J end by 4 bases, with 7 bases between. The CDR3 is 14 residues long. Germline CDR1 reads SGHTA; CDR2 reads FQGNSA. In DNA form, the CDR3 reads TGTGCCAGCAGCTTAGCGAATGGGAATCAGCCCCAGCATTTT. This codes for CASSLANGNQPQHF.

This clonotype was seen a few times. The V gene is TRBV20-1, the J gene TRBJ2-5; 7 bases map to TRBD2. Germline CDR1 is DFQATT and CDR2 is SNEGSKA (reference sequence). This CDR3 has 16 amino acids. After removal of 1 base from V and 7 bases from J, the junction contained 15 bases not matched to a gene. CDR3 nucleotides: TGCAGTGCTAGAGCCGTGAGCGGGGCACCAAGCGGGACCCAGTACTTC. It yields the protein CSARAVSGAPSGTQYF.

This clonotype came up a few times. J is TRBJ2-3 and V is TRBV25-1, with no clear D. The CDR3 spans 12 residues. Trimming took 6 bases from V and 11 from J, leaving 15 bases between them. CDR1 and CDR2 (germline): MGHDK, SYGVNS. In DNA, the CDR3 is TGTGCCAGCAGCGTAGGCGAGGTGGGGCAGTATTTT. This sequence encodes CASSVGEVGQYF.

In its sample, this clonotype was seen a few times. The V and J genes are TRBV18 and TRBJ2-3, with D perhaps matching TRBD1 (5 bases). The ends were cut back, 2 bases at V and 5 bases at J, with 14 bases in the middle. This CDR3 comprises 15 residues. Germline loops: CDR1 KGHSH, CDR2 LQKENI. CDR3 amino acids: CASSPSSGYGDTQYF. In DNA form, the CDR3 reads TGTGCCAGCTCACCATCCTCAGGGTACGGAGATACGCAGTATTTT. The complete variable domain, with remaining parts taken from reference TRBV18 and TRBJ2-3, reads NAGVMQNPRHLVRRRGQEARLRCSPMKGHSHVYWYRQLPEEGLKFMVYLQKENIIDESGMPKERFSAEFPKEGPSILRIQQVVRGDSAAYFCASSPSSGYGDTQYFGPGTRLTVL.

This clonotype was observed a handful of times. The chain has TRBV11-1 and TRBJ2-1, with 11 bases identical to TRBD2. CDR1 and CDR2 (germline): SGHAT, FQDESV (reference sequence). V was clipped by 6 bases and J by 2 bases; unmatched bases: 15. The CDR3 runs 19 residues. This CDR3 is CASSSLSGGATAAYNEQFF. The CDR3 DNA reads TGTGCCAGCAGTTCCCTTAGCGGGGGGGCCACCGCAGCCTACAATGAGCAGTTCTTC.

The rearrangement uses TRBV15 and TRBJ2-4; D is unresolved. The CDR3 has 13 residues. Germline-derived CDR1 and CDR2 are LNHNV and YYDKDF (reference sequence). Trimming shortened V by 11 bases and J by 6 bases, and 17 bases separated the two germline ends. CDR3 in amino acids: CASRALRGNIQYF. The CDR3 DNA is TGTGCCTCTCGGGCCCTGCGAGGAAACATTCAGTACTTC.

The J gene is TRBJ1-5, the V gene TRBV5-8; TRBD1 might be the D (6 bases). Trimming left V 4 bases short and J 4 bases short, with 15 bases between. The CDR3 extends over 15 amino acids. Germline V gene lookup returns CDR1 SGHTS and CDR2 YDEGEE. The CDR3 loop is CASSRKQGRNQPQHF. In DNA form, the CDR3 reads TGTGCCAGCAGCAGAAAACAGGGCCGAAATCAGCCCCAGCATTTT.

This clonotype occurred a few times. The chain is built from TRBV7-2 and TRBJ2-1; TRBD2 matches at 7 bases. CDR1 is SGHTA, CDR2 FQGNSA, per germline. The CDR3 length is 15 residues. V shed 7 bases, J shed 4 bases, and the junction held 10 bases outside the gene matches. CDR3 DNA sequence: TGTGCCAGCAAAGAGGAGGGCGGGGGTTACAATGAGCAGTTCTTC. As protein: CASKEEGGGYNEQFF.

At least ten counts were recorded for this clonotype. The chain combines TRBV7-2 with TRBJ2-3; D possibly corresponds to TRBD1 (5 bases). This CDR3 is built from 14 residues. Trimming stripped 5 bases from V and 4 bases from J, with 13 bases between. CDR1 is SGHTA and CDR2 is FQGNSA in the germline V gene. CDR3 DNA sequence: TGTGCCAGCAGCCCCCAGGGCAGGGCAGATACGCAGTATTTT. Residues: CASSPQGRADTQYF. The full variable domain, in which reference TRBV7-2 and TRBJ2-3 provide the parts outside the CDR3, is GAGVSQSPSNKVTEKGKDVELRCDPISGHTALYWYRQSLGQGLEFLIYFQGNSAPDKSGLPSDRFSAERTGGSVSTLTIQRTQQEDSAVYLCASSPQGRADTQYFGPGTRLTVL.

The chain employs TRBV24-1 and TRBJ2-5; D perhaps matches TRBD2 (6 bases). Germline assignment: CDR1 KGHDR and CDR2 SFDVKD. V gave up 6 bases and J gave up 5 bases, with 12 bases separating them. The CDR3 loop spans 13 amino acids. CDR3 protein: CATSSGGDETQYF. For the CDR3, the DNA is TGTGCCACCAGTTCCGGGGGAGACGAGACCCAGTACTTC.

This chain connects TRBV20-1 to TRBJ2-3, with 8 bases fitting TRBD2. J gave up 8 bases and V 2 bases, and 9 bases lay outside the gene matches. The germline CDR1 and CDR2 sequences are DFQATT and SNEGSKA (reference sequence). The CDR3 covers 14 residues. Here the CDR3 reads CSARLRGGPSTQYF. In nucleotides, the CDR3 is TGCAGTGCTAGATTACGGGGGGGGCCGAGTACGCAGTATTTT.

The gene calls are TRBV5-5 and TRBJ2-7, with a tentative D call TRBD1 (6 bases). Trimming stripped 1 base from V and 0 bases from J, with 11 bases between. This CDR3 has 15 residues. CDR1 and CDR2 (germline): SGHKS, YYEKEE (reference sequence). CDR3 sequence: CASSLTQGGSYEQYF. The CDR3 DNA is TGTGCCAGCAGCTTGACCCAAGGGGGCTCCTACGAGCAGTACTTC.